These T cell receptor beta chains were read from a single sample in a study of T cell changes during pregnancy in multiple sclerosis. Assay used: immunoSEQ multiplex PCR; TCRdb lists only in-frame clones, some missing. The profile covers about 79,000 clones, with over 80% appearing a single time and 0.45% to 0.55% taken by the ten largest. Material: CD4+ T cells from peripheral blood mononuclear cells, obtained in the second trimester of pregnancy. Every receptor here comes from a female donor with multiple sclerosis, enrolled in a pregnancy study. Both conserved end residues are part of each CDR3. The order of the fields is D gene, CDR3 length, J gene, clone size, V gene, CDR3 protein, CDR3 DNA. The D gene is left open where the match is weak. The size of a clone is reported for some rows only, either as once, few or many, or as a class for expanded clones.

D: TRBD2
length: 16
J: TRBJ2-7
size: .
V: TRBV27
CDR3: CASSSLLRTRAREQYF
DNA: TGTGCCAGCAGTTCCCTACTCCGGACTAGAGCCCGAGAGCAGTACTTC

D: TRBD1
length: 15
J: TRBJ1-4
size: .
V: TRBV6-5
CDR3: CASRAGTGENEKLFF
DNA: TGTGCCAGCCGCGCCGGGACAGGGGAAAATGAAAAACTGTTTTTT

D: TRBD1
length: 16
J: TRBJ1-4
size: .
V: TRBV7-8
CDR3: CASSSNTGATNEKLFF
DNA: TGTGCCAGCAGCTCTAACACAGGGGCAACTAATGAAAAACTGTTTTTT

D: .
length: 16
J: TRBJ1-1
size: .
V: TRBV11-2
CDR3: CASSPSDGLMNTEAFF
DNA: TGTGCCAGCAGCCCTTCCGACGGACTCATGAACACTGAAGCTTTCTTT

D: TRBD1
length: 14
J: TRBJ2-5
size: .
V: TRBV6-6
CDR3: CASSTGTGQETQYF
DNA: TGTGCCAGCAGTACCGGGACAGGGCAAGAGACCCAGTACTTC

D: TRBD2
length: 16
J: TRBJ2-1
size: .
V: TRBV6-4
CDR3: CASSTSVSNSYNEQFF
DNA: TGTGCCAGCAGCACTAGCGTCTCCAACTCCTACAATGAGCAGTTCTTC

D: TRBD2
length: 18
J: TRBJ2-7
size: .
V: TRBV5-6
CDR3: CASSRTSGRASSSYEQYF
DNA: TGTGCCAGCAGCCGGACTAGCGGGAGGGCCTCATCTTCCTACGAGCAGTACTTC

D: TRBD2
length: 15
J: TRBJ2-1
size: .
V: TRBV10-2
CDR3: CASTPSGTSREEQFF
DNA: TGCGCCAGCACCCCCAGCGGGACCAGCCGGGAGGAGCAGTTCTTC

D: TRBD1
length: 14
J: TRBJ1-1
size: .
V: TRBV2
CDR3: CASSERTGLTEAFF
DNA: TGTGCCAGCAGTGAACGGACAGGGCTCACTGAAGCTTTCTTT

D: .
length: 16
J: TRBJ1-3
size: .
V: TRBV30
CDR3: CAWSVRSGFLGNTIYF
DNA: TGTGCCTGGAGTGTAAGGTCAGGGTTCCTTGGAAACACCATATATTTT

D: .
length: 19
J: TRBJ1-1
size: .
V: TRBV7-9
CDR3: CASSFPQWGRKLLVTEAFF
DNA: TGTGCCAGCAGCTTCCCCCAGTGGGGGCGGAAGTTGTTGGTCACTGAAGCTTTCTTT

D: .
length: 14
J: TRBJ1-6
size: .
V: TRBV27
CDR3: CASSSGTYNSPLHF
DNA: TGTGCCAGCAGTAGTGGTACTTATAATTCACCCCTCCACTTT

D: TRBD2
length: 17
J: TRBJ2-1
size: .
V: TRBV29-1
CDR3: CSVEDIVTSGGRNEQFF
DNA: TGCAGCGTTGAAGATATCGTGACTAGCGGGGGCCGGAATGAGCAGTTCTTC

D: TRBD2
length: 16
J: TRBJ2-3
size: .
V: TRBV23-1
CDR3: CASSHVSSGSRDTQYF
DNA: TGCGCCAGCAGTCATGTATCTAGCGGGAGTAGAGATACGCAGTATTTT

D: .
length: 12
J: TRBJ2-1
size: .
V: TRBV7-6
CDR3: CASSLAFGEQFF
DNA: TGTGCCAGCAGCTTAGCGTTCGGGGAGCAGTTCTTC

D: TRBD2
length: 16
J: TRBJ2-3
size: .
V: TRBV7-3
CDR3: CASSFDSGGGFGSQYF
DNA: TGTGCCAGCAGCTTCGATAGCGGGGGGGGTTTCGGCTCGCAGTATTTT

D: TRBD1
length: 16
J: TRBJ2-7
size: .
V: TRBV2
CDR3: CASRGQTGLGGYEQYF
DNA: TGTGCCAGCAGGGGACAGACAGGGTTGGGTGGCTACGAGCAGTACTTC

D: TRBD1
length: 15
J: TRBJ1-4
size: once
V: TRBV30
CDR3: CAWSRGQGPNEKLFF
DNA: TGTGCCTGGAGCCGAGGACAGGGCCCCAATGAAAAACTGTTTTTT

D: .
length: 14
J: TRBJ2-3
size: .
V: TRBV12-5
CDR3: CASGPGGVGDTQYF
DNA: TGTGCTAGTGGTCCCGGGGGAGTAGGAGATACGCAGTATTTT

D: TRBD1
length: 12
J: TRBJ1-6
size: .
V: TRBV27
CDR3: CASSTGDSPLHF
DNA: TGTGCCAGCAGTACAGGGGATTCACCCCTCCACTTT

D: .
length: 15
J: TRBJ1-5
size: .
V: TRBV30
CDR3: CAWNKGTAYNQPQHF
DNA: TGTGCCTGGAATAAAGGGACTGCGTACAATCAGCCCCAGCATTTT

D: TRBD1
length: 14
J: TRBJ1-2
size: .
V: TRBV30
CDR3: CAWKWTGGLYGYTF
DNA: TGTGCCTGGAAATGGACAGGGGGTCTCTATGGCTACACCTTC

D: .
length: 15
J: TRBJ2-1
size: .
V: TRBV11-3
CDR3: CASSFRDTSYNEQFF
DNA: TGTGCCAGCAGTTTCCGGGACACCTCCTACAATGAGCAGTTCTTC

D: TRBD2
length: 16
J: TRBJ2-7
size: .
V: TRBV5-6
CDR3: CASSHRRLAGGHEQYF
DNA: TGTGCCAGCAGCCATAGAAGACTAGCGGGAGGTCACGAGCAGTACTTC

D: .
length: 13
J: TRBJ1-1
size: .
V: TRBV19
CDR3: CASSKHENTEAFF
DNA: TGTGCCAGTAGTAAACATGAGAACACTGAAGCTTTCTTT

D: .
length: 15
J: TRBJ1-6
size: .
V: TRBV19
CDR3: CASSILNTVDSPLHF
DNA: TGTGCCAGTAGTATCCTCAACACCGTGGATTCACCCCTCCACTTT

D: TRBD2
length: 15
J: TRBJ2-7
size: .
V: TRBV5-6
CDR3: CASSLGSGTSYEQYF
DNA: TGTGCCAGCAGCTTGGGTAGCGGGACATCCTACGAGCAGTACTTC

D: TRBD2
length: 18
J: TRBJ2-3
size: .
V: TRBV19
CDR3: CASSISASGGSSTDTQYF
DNA: TGTGCCAGTAGTATATCGGCTAGCGGGGGGTCCAGCACAGATACGCAGTATTTT

D: .
length: 14
J: TRBJ1-2
size: .
V: TRBV4-3
CDR3: CASSQEEGYGGYTF
DNA: TGCGCCAGCAGCCAAGAGGAGGGATATGGGGGCTACACCTTC

D: .
length: 11
J: TRBJ2-7
size: .
V: TRBV6-5
CDR3: CASRFLYEQYF
DNA: TGTGCCAGCAGATTCTTATACGAGCAGTACTTC

D: .
length: 15
J: TRBJ2-7
size: .
V: TRBV25-1
CDR3: CASSAPLGGVYEQYF
DNA: TGTGCCAGCAGTGCCCCCCTAGGGGGGGTATACGAGCAGTACTTC

D: .
length: 15
J: TRBJ1-5
size: .
V: TRBV7-9
CDR3: CASSLGQGHNQPQHF
DNA: TGTGCCAGCAGCTTAGGGCAGGGACATAATCAGCCCCAGCATTTT

D: .
length: 14
J: TRBJ2-5
size: .
V: TRBV11-3
CDR3: CASSQQEGVETQYF
DNA: TGTGCCAGCAGCCAACAGGAAGGGGTAGAGACCCAGTACTTC

D: TRBD2
length: 17
J: TRBJ2-1
size: once
V: TRBV27
CDR3: CASSLGALAGGHNEQFF
DNA: TGTGCCAGCAGTTTAGGGGCCCTAGCGGGGGGACACAATGAGCAGTTCTTC

D: .
length: 13
J: TRBJ1-5
size: .
V: TRBV2
CDR3: CASMGSPNQPQHF
DNA: TGTGCCAGCATGGGCAGTCCCAATCAGCCCCAGCATTTT

D: .
length: 13
J: TRBJ2-1
size: .
V: TRBV29-1
CDR3: CSVRTLSYNEQFF
DNA: TGCAGCGTTAGGACTCTATCCTACAATGAGCAGTTCTTC

D: .
length: 13
J: TRBJ2-4
size: .
V: TRBV11-2
CDR3: CASRGLAKNIQYF
DNA: TGTGCCAGCAGGGGACTAGCCAAAAACATTCAGTACTTC

D: TRBD2
length: 14
J: TRBJ2-5
size: few
V: TRBV11-3
CDR3: CASSSIAGTETQYF
DNA: TGTGCCAGCAGCTCAATAGCGGGGACAGAGACCCAGTACTTC

D: .
length: 14
J: TRBJ1-1
size: .
V: TRBV6-6
CDR3: CASSWEGGSTEAFF
DNA: TGTGCCAGCAGTTGGGAGGGAGGGAGTACTGAAGCTTTCTTT

D: TRBD1
length: 14
J: TRBJ1-6
size: .
V: TRBV28
CDR3: CASSQDRVNSPLHF
DNA: TGTGCCAGCAGCCAGGACAGGGTAAATTCACCCCTCCACTTT

D: .
length: 13
J: TRBJ2-2
size: once
V: TRBV19
CDR3: CASNYQNTGELFF
DNA: TGTGCCAGTAACTACCAAAACACCGGGGAGCTGTTTTTT

D: TRBD1
length: 16
J: TRBJ1-2
size: .
V: TRBV11-3
CDR3: CASSRITGGTLGSYTF
DNA: TGTGCCAGCAGCCGTATTACAGGGGGTACTTTAGGAAGCTACACCTTC

D: .
length: 12
J: TRBJ2-5
size: .
V: TRBV4-2
CDR3: CASSQVLGEQYF
DNA: TGTGCCAGCAGCCAAGTATTAGGAGAGCAGTACTTC

D: TRBD1
length: 13
J: TRBJ1-1
size: .
V: TRBV18
CDR3: CASSPTGGTEAFF
DNA: TGTGCCAGCTCGCCAACAGGGGGCACTGAAGCTTTCTTT

D: .
length: 13
J: TRBJ1-5
size: few
V: TRBV6-5
CDR3: CASSSRGNQPQHF
DNA: TGTGCCAGCAGTTCGCGGGGCAATCAGCCCCAGCATTTT

D: .
length: 11
J: TRBJ1-2
size: .
V: TRBV29-1
CDR3: CAGVINYGYTF
DNA: TGCGCGGGGGTAATTAACTATGGCTACACCTTC